Following are 21 T cell receptor beta chains from one sample sequenced in a study of T-cell memory formation after mild COVID-19. One entry per CDR3 protein, called by TCRdb with MiXCR from the 5' RACE reads. The sample holds about 140,000 distinct CDR3 sequences, under 30% seen once. Sequencing was done on a sample of PBMCs or a T cell subset sorted from them (not recorded which). These receptors originate from an adult woman who had mild COVID-19 (a few samples of this study predate the infection). Cell type and time point are not known.

This sequence joins TRBV2 and TRBJ2-7; 9 bases match TRBD2. Germline CDR1 SNHLY, CDR2 FYNNEI. V lost 0 bases, J lost 3 bases, and 3 bases stayed unmatched. There are 15 residues in the CDR3. Here the CDR3 reads CASSEASGGLYEQYF. The CDR3, as DNA: TGTGCCAGCAGTGAAGCTAGCGGGGGCCTCTACGAGCAGTACTTC.

This clonotype turned up a few times. The CDR3 sequence is CSARPLASGYEQYF. For the CDR3, the DNA is TGCAGTGCTAGACCTTTGGCTAGCGGTTACGAGCAGTACTTC. J is TRBJ2-7 and V is TRBV20-1; 7 bases map to TRBD2. V shed 2 bases, J shed 4 bases, and the junction held 8 bases outside the gene matches. CDR1 DFQATT and CDR2 SNEGSKA come from the germline V gene (reference sequence). The CDR3 totals 14 residues.

This clonotype has more than one count but fewer than ten. The junction departs from the called germline gene at one end, perhaps through a read error. J is TRBJ1-2 and V is TRBV6-6; 9 bases map to TRBD1. CDR1 MNHNY and CDR2 SVGAGI come from the germline V gene (reference sequence). The CDR3 contains 14 residues. CDR3 loop: CASSPSPWTGEIHF. CDR3 in DNA: TGTGCCAGCAGTCCTAGCCCGTGGACAGGGGAGATTCACTTC.

This clonotype occurred a few times. The J gene is TRBJ2-7, the V gene TRBV9, with a weak D call TRBD2 (6 bases). Germline V gene lookup returns CDR1 SGDLS and CDR2 YYNGEE. The CDR3 runs 15 residues. Trimming removed 0 bases at V and 4 bases at J, with 14 bases between. CDR3 loop: CASSVGGMGPYEQYF. The CDR3 coding sequence is TGTGCCAGCAGCGTAGGCGGGATGGGGCCTTACGAGCAGTACTTC.

The genes are TRBV6-1 and TRBJ2-6; D unresolved. The CDR3 length is 14 residues. Germline CDR1 MNHNS, CDR2 SASEGT. V was pared by 4 bases and J by 2 bases, with 6 bases between. CDR3 loop: CASSAVTGANVLTF. DNA for the CDR3: TGTGCCAGCAGTGCCGTTACTGGGGCCAACGTCCTGACTTTC.

The chain is built from TRBV12-3 or TRBV12-4 and TRBJ2-3; D is unresolved. The CDR3 is 16 amino acids. The germline V and J ends were trimmed by 4 bases and 4 bases, with 18 bases remaining between them. Here the CDR3 reads CASSSPDSDLADTQYF. CDR3 DNA sequence: TGTGCCAGCAGTTCCCCAGACTCCGACTTGGCAGATACGCAGTATTTT.

This clonotype showed up just a few times. The chain joins TRBV4-3 to TRBJ2-1, with D possibly TRBD2 on 7 matching bases. The CDR3 contains 15 residues. Germline V gene data show CDR1 as LGHNA and CDR2 as YSLEER. The V and J ends lost 0 bases and 7 bases respectively, with 13 bases between them. The CDR3 nucleotides are TGCGCCAGCAGCCAAGACCCAAGCGGGACAAATGAGCAGTTCTTC. Amino acids: CASSQDPSGTNEQFF.

The chain combines TRBV20-1 with TRBJ2-1; D possibly corresponds to TRBD2 (5 bases). The CDR3 sequence is 16 residues long. V was shortened by 1 base and J by 3 bases, with 16 bases between the two germline ends. The germline gives CDR1 DFQATT, CDR2 SNEGSKA (reference sequence). This CDR3 reads CSARGFIGSGYNEQFF. The CDR3 bases are TGCAGTGCTAGAGGGTTTATAGGGAGCGGCTACAATGAGCAGTTCTTC.

This clonotype was seen a handful of times. The rearrangement links TRBV6-5 to TRBJ2-1, with TRBD2 matching over 9 bases. CDR1 and CDR2 (germline): MNHEY, SVGAGI. This CDR3 comprises 15 residues. V was clipped by 5 bases and J by 4 bases; unmatched bases: 6. DNA for the CDR3: TGTGCCAGCAGTAATCTAGCGGGGCTTTACAATGAGCAGTTCTTC. This codes for CASSNLAGLYNEQFF.

This chain connects TRBV30 to TRBJ2-1, with D possibly matching TRBD2 (5 bases). The CDR3 is 11 residues long. Germline V lookup: CDR1 GTSNPN, CDR2 SVGIG (reference sequence). V was trimmed by 0 bases and J by 16 bases, leaving 13 bases between them. The CDR3 bases are TGTGCCTGGAGTGTGACTACTAACACCTTCTTC. This sequence encodes CAWSVTTNTFF.

In its sample, this clonotype was seen many times. This sequence joins TRBV5-6 and TRBJ2-1; 11 positions agree with TRBD1. V trimming: 2 bases; J trimming: 6 bases; junction bases outside the gene matches: 10. The CDR3 loop spans 17 amino acids. The V gene's germline CDR1 is SGHDT and CDR2 YYEEEE. CDR3 protein: CASSLSLGQGAGNEQFF. DNA for the CDR3: TGTGCCAGCAGCTTAAGTCTCGGACAGGGGGCAGGCAATGAGCAGTTCTTC.

The rearrangement uses TRBV11-2 and TRBJ1-1; possibly TRBD1 for D (5 bases). Trimming left V 1 base short and J 5 bases short, with 8 bases between. CDR1 and CDR2 from the germline V gene are SGHAT and FQNNGV. The CDR3 runs to 13 residues. CDR3 DNA: TGTGCCAGCAGCTTAGGGGGGTGGACTGAAGCTTTCTTT. It yields the protein CASSLGGWTEAFF.

The chain employs TRBV24-1 and TRBJ2-2; the D gene is possibly TRBD2 (6 bases). V was trimmed by 2 bases and J by 4 bases, leaving 13 bases between them. This CDR3 has 16 amino acids. CDR1 and CDR2 (germline): KGHDR, SFDVKD. The CDR3 DNA sequence: TGTGCCACCAGTGATTCCGAGACTAGTGTCACCGGGGAGCTGTTTTTT. The encoded protein is CATSDSETSVTGELFF.

The V call is TRBV20-1, the J call TRBJ2-1; D perhaps matches TRBD2 (5 bases). The CDR3 sequence is 16 residues long. Trimming pared 0 bases from V and 9 bases from J, leaving 21 bases between. The V gene's germline CDR1 is DFQATT and CDR2 SNEGSKA (reference sequence). CDR3 coding DNA: TGCAGTGCTAGAGATCTTAGAGCGGCCACTGGGTTTGAGCAGTTCTTC. Its translation: CSARDLRAATGFEQFF.

This clonotype was recorded a few times. This chain links TRBV7-8 with TRBJ1-2, with 7 bases lining up with TRBD1. From germline, CDR1 is SGHVS and CDR2 FQNEAQ. The V gene end was trimmed by 11 bases and the J gene end by 0 bases; junction bases not matched to a gene: 6. CDR3 size: 13 residues. The CDR3 loop reads CASTGIANYGYTF. The CDR3 DNA reads as TGTGCCTCGACAGGGATAGCTAACTATGGCTACACCTTC.

The chain has TRBV7-2 and TRBJ2-3, with TRBD2 as a possible D gene (5 bases). The CDR3 runs to 15 residues. Germline values: CDR1 SGHTA, CDR2 FQGNSA. Trimming cost V 5 bases and J 5 bases, with 17 bases left between them. DNA for the CDR3: TGTGCCAGCAGCCCGAGAGGGCTAGCTGGAGATACGCAGTATTTT. Its translation: CASSPRGLAGDTQYF.

The chain recombines TRBV7-9 with TRBJ2-1, with 11 bases fitting TRBD2. Germline assignment: CDR1 SEHNR and CDR2 FQNEAQ (reference sequence). Trimming took 4 bases from V and 0 from J; bases not matched to a gene: 8. CDR3 length equals 18 residues. The CDR3 DNA sequence: TGTGCCAGCAGCTCCCGGACTAGCGGGTTAAGCTCCTACAATGAGCAGTTCTTC. This encodes CASSSRTSGLSSYNEQFF.

The rearrangement joins TRBV9 to TRBJ2-1; either TRBD1 or TRBD2 may fit D (5 bases each). The V end lost 0 bases, the J end lost 0 bases, and 10 bases lay between the germline ends. The length of the CDR3 is 16 residues. Germline V lookup: CDR1 SGDLS, CDR2 YYNGEE. CDR3 nucleotide sequence: TGTGCCAGCAGCGTAGGGGACGGCCGCTCCTACAATGAGCAGTTCTTC. The encoded protein is CASSVGDGRSYNEQFF.

The chain links TRBV27 to TRBJ1-2, with unresolved D. Trimming removed 2 bases from V and 2 bases from J, with 6 bases in between. Germline V CDR1 and CDR2: MNHEY, SMNVEV (reference sequence). The CDR3 covers 13 residues. The CDR3 loop reads CASSLHRNYGYTF. The CDR3 coding sequence is TGTGCCAGCAGTTTACACAGAAACTATGGCTACACCTTC.

The gene calls are TRBV30 and TRBJ2-3, with D possibly TRBD1 on 5 matching bases. V was trimmed by 0 bases and J by 5 bases, leaving 21 bases between them. The CDR3 length is 17 residues. Germline CDR1 and CDR2: GTSNPN and SVGIG (reference sequence). In nucleotides, the CDR3 is TGTGCCTGGAGTGTACAAGCAGGGTCGTATTTTGGAGATACGCAGTATTTT. This translates into CAWSVQAGSYFGDTQYF.

This clonotype showed up just a few times. The J gene is TRBJ1-5, the V gene TRBV20-1, with D unclear. The CDR3 extends over 13 amino acids. V lost 6 bases and J lost 1, with 10 bases in between. Germline V gene data show CDR1 as DFQATT and CDR2 as SNEGSKA (reference sequence). This chain's CDR3 is CSAVPWSNQPQHF. DNA of the CDR3: TGCAGTGCGGTCCCTTGGAGCAATCAGCCCCAGCATTTT.